This is a list of T cell receptor beta chains from one sample in a study of T-cell memory formation after mild COVID-19. MiXCR, run by TCRdb on the 5' RACE reads, gives a single entry per CDR3 protein. The data contain approximately 210,000 distinct CDR3 sequences, 10% to 13% of them singletons. What was sequenced was PBMCs or a T cell subset sorted from them (not recorded which). The receptors were gathered from a man younger than 35 who had mild COVID-19 (a few samples of this study predate the infection). Cell type and time point are not known. Each CDR3 is given with its conserved first and last residue. Fields, in order: D gene, J gene, clone size, V gene, CDR3 DNA, CDR3 protein. D genes are given only for firm matches. Not all rows give a size; the values are once, few, many and, for expanded clones, a class.

>TRBD1|TRBJ1-6|NA|TRBV7-2
TGTGCCAGCAGCCCAAGCCTGACAGGGCCGGGTTCACCCCTCCACTTT
CASSPSLTGPGSPLHF
>NA|TRBJ2-3|few|TRBV6-2/TRBV6-3
TGTGCCAGCAGTTACTCGATGGTCGATACGCAGTATTTT
CASSYSMVDTQYF
>NA|TRBJ2-2|NA|TRBV5-1
TGCGCCAGCAGTCAATCGGACTATGTGACCGGGGAGCTGTTTTTT
CASSQSDYVTGELFF
>NA|TRBJ1-1|few|TRBV28
TGTGCCAGCAGTTCTCCGGGGGGGCACACTGAAGCTTTCTTT
CASSSPGGHTEAFF
>NA|TRBJ2-7|many|TRBV20-1
TGCAGTGCTAGAACCATTGGGGGCAGGAGACGGCTAGGGGAGCAGTACTTC
CSARTIGGRRRLGEQYF
>NA|TRBJ2-5|many|TRBV5-1
TGCGCCAGCAGCAGACTCCGGGGGAACGGGGAGACCCAGTACTTC
CASSRLRGNGETQYF
>NA|TRBJ2-3|many|TRBV9
TGTGCCAGCAGCACAGGGCGGACAGATACGCAGTATTTT
CASSTGRTDTQYF
>NA|TRBJ2-3|few|TRBV5-6
TGTGCCAGCAGCCACCGCCCGGGGAGTTTCGCAGATACGCAGTATTTT
CASSHRPGSFADTQYF
>NA|TRBJ2-3|many|TRBV29-1
TGCAGCGGAGAACCTAGCACAGATACGCAGTATTTT
CSGEPSTDTQYF
>NA|TRBJ1-2|NA|TRBV18
TGTGCCAGCTCACCAGACAGTGGCCACTATGGCTACACCTTC
CASSPDSGHYGYTF
>TRBD2|TRBJ2-5|few|TRBV7-2
TGTGCCAGCAGCCAGGGACTAGCGGGGGGTAGTGAGACCCAGTACTTC
CASSQGLAGGSETQYF
>TRBD1|TRBJ1-1|NA|TRBV7-2
TGTGCCAGCAGCTTAGAGGCCAGGGGGACTGAAGCTTTCTTT
CASSLEARGTEAFF
>NA|TRBJ2-1|NA|TRBV7-8
TGTGCCAGCAGCTTACTAGAGACGGGACAGTTCTTC
CASSLLETGQFF
>NA|TRBJ1-2|once|TRBV5-4
TGTGCCAGCAGCTTGGGTTGGACTACCTATGGCTACACCTTC
CASSLGWTTYGYTF
>NA|TRBJ1-1|many|TRBV29-1
TGCAGCGTTGCATTCCCGAACACTGAAGCTTTCTTT
CSVAFPNTEAFF